A single sample is the source of the 27 T cell receptor beta chains below, sequenced in a study of T cell responses to AZD1222 COVID-19 vaccine. The repertoire was sequenced with immunoSEQ multiplex PCR; TCRdb's copy has only in-frame clones and lacks some. Here the sample spans about 120,000 clones, roughly 90% being singletons. Sequences were derived from peripheral blood, sampled on day 0 of AZD1222 vaccination. Every receptor here comes from an adult in good health.

The chain uses TRBV7-8 and TRBJ1-5; TRBD1 might be the D (5 bases). V lost 4 bases and J 5 bases, leaving 18 bases between the germline ends. Germline loops: CDR1 SGHVS, CDR2 FQNEAQ. The length of the CDR3 is 16 residues. The CDR3 region is CASSYRGAGTYQPQHF. The CDR3, as DNA: TGTGCCAGCAGCTACCGGGGAGCCGGGACGTATCAGCCCCAGCATTTT. Looking up the rest from reference TRBV7-8 and TRBJ1-5 gives the full variable domain: GAGVSQSPRYKVAKRGQDVALRCDPISGHVSLFWYQQALGQGPEFLTYFQNEAQLDKSGLPSDRFFAERPEGSVSTLKIQRTQQEDSAVYLCASSYRGAGTYQPQHFGDGTRLSIL.

The V and J genes are TRBV29-1 and TRBJ1-1, with TRBD1 matching over 8 bases. Germline V CDR1 and CDR2: SQVTM, ANQGSEA. Trimming at V came to 4 bases and at J to 5 bases, leaving 9 bases not matched to a gene. The CDR3 has 14 residues. The CDR3 here is CSVAAGGVGTEAFF. The DNA for the CDR3 is TGCAGCGTTGCGGCAGGGGGCGTTGGTACTGAAGCTTTCTTT. Full variable domain (rest looked up from reference TRBV29-1 and TRBJ1-1): SAVISQKPSRDICQRGTSLTIQCQVDSQVTMMFWYRQQPGQSLTLIATANQGSEATYESGFVIDKFPISRPNLTFSTLTVSNMSPEDSSIYLCSVAAGGVGTEAFFGQGTRLTVV.

The CDR3 here is CASSPLDRDGETQYF. CDR3 bases: TGTGCCAGCTCACCCTTGGACAGGGACGGAGAGACCCAGTACTTC. The rearrangement joins TRBV18 to TRBJ2-5; TRBD1 matches 8 bases. Germline V CDR1 and CDR2: KGHSH, LQKENI. The CDR3 length is 15 residues. The V segment lost 3 bases and the J segment 4 bases; nucleotides outside the gene matches: 7. Looking up the rest from reference TRBV18 and TRBJ2-5 gives the full variable domain: NAGVMQNPRHLVRRRGQEARLRCSPMKGHSHVYWYRQLPEEGLKFMVYLQKENIIDESGMPKERFSAEFPKEGPSILRIQQVVRGDSAAYFCASSPLDRDGETQYFGPGTRLLVL.

The V call is TRBV2, the J call TRBJ2-2; a possible D gene is TRBD2 (6 bases). This CDR3 is 15 amino acids long. Germline V gives CDR1 SNHLY, CDR2 FYNNEI. Trimming shortened V by 6 bases and J by 0 bases, and 11 bases separated the two germline ends. CDR3: CASRGGPTNTGELFF. The CDR3, as DNA: TGTGCCAGCAGGGGAGGACCGACGAACACCGGGGAGCTGTTTTTT.

On this clone itself: Other DNA sequences in the same sample also yield this CDR3. The chain recombines TRBV6-5 with TRBJ2-6, with D unclear. This CDR3 spans 14 amino acids. Deletions cut 0 bases from V and 0 bases from J, with 0 bases between. CDR1 is MNHEY and CDR2 is SVGAGI in the germline V gene. CDR3 protein: CASSYSSGANVLTF. In DNA, the CDR3 is TGTGCCAGCAGTTACTCCTCTGGGGCCAACGTCCTGACTTTC.

CDR3 amino acids: CASSHLLGTDKETQYF. The CDR3 coding sequence is TGCGCCAGCAGCCACCTGCTAGGGACAGACAAAGAGACCCAGTACTTC. This sequence joins TRBV5-1 and TRBJ2-5; 7 nucleotides align to TRBD1. After removal of 4 bases from V and 3 bases from J, the junction contained 12 bases not matched to a gene. This CDR3 is built from 16 residues. In germline, CDR1 is SGHRS, CDR2 YFSETQ.

This rearrangement joins TRBV19 to TRBJ1-1; no reliable D call. CDR3 length: 10 amino acids. V lost 7 bases and J 6 bases, leaving 6 bases between the germline ends. Germline V gives CDR1 LNHDA, CDR2 SQIVND (reference sequence). CDR3 coding DNA: TGTGCCAGTACGGCGGCTGAAGCTTTCTTT. Its translation is CASTAAEAFF.

The V and J genes are TRBV9 and TRBJ2-3; 7 bases match TRBD2. V gave up 4 bases and J gave up 3 bases; unmatched junction bases: 8. This CDR3 has 15 amino acids. Germline lookup yields CDR1 SGDLS and CDR2 YYNGEE. CDR3 amino acids: CASSLRTSVTDTQYF. The CDR3 region has the DNA TGTGCCAGCAGCCTCCGGACTAGTGTGACAGATACGCAGTATTTT.

This rearrangement joins TRBV2 to TRBJ2-4, with D perhaps matching TRBD1 or TRBD2 (5 bases each). The CDR3 has 17 amino acids. Germline CDR1 is SNHLY and CDR2 is FYNNEI. Between the trimmed V and J ends, which lost 2 bases and 0 bases, there was a span of 14 bases. CDR3 sequence: CASSERGRELAKNIQYF. The CDR3 bases are TGTGCCAGCAGTGAAAGGGGACGGGAACTAGCCAAAAACATTCAGTACTTC.

V gene TRBV7-2 combines with J gene TRBJ1-2, with D uncertain. Looked up from germline, CDR1 is SGHTA and CDR2 is FQGNSA. The CDR3 has 14 amino acids. V gave up 5 bases and J gave up 2 bases, with 12 bases separating them. The CDR3 loop is CASSGRQANYGYTF. CDR3 nucleotide sequence: TGTGCCAGCAGCGGTAGACAAGCCAACTATGGCTACACCTTC.

The CDR3 DNA follows: TGTGCCAGCAGCTCACATTCCCTTGGGATTAGCAGTAGCAATCAGCCCCAGCATTTT. Translated, it gives CASSSHSLGISSSNQPQHF. V and J are TRBV5-6 and TRBJ1-5; no definite D call. The CDR3 extends over 19 amino acids. V was clipped by 3 bases and J by 0 bases, with 22 bases between them. Germline CDR1 is SGHDT and CDR2 is YYEEEE.

This chain's CDR3 is CASSDRDNQPQHF. CDR3 coding DNA: TGTGCCAGCAGTGACAGGGACAATCAGCCCCAGCATTTT. The chain is built from TRBV6-2 or TRBV6-3 and TRBJ1-5, with 7 bases fitting TRBD1. CDR1 MNHEY and CDR2 SVGEGT come from the germline V gene. The CDR3 spans 13 residues. J gave up 3 bases and V 5 bases, and 1 base lay outside the gene matches.

V and J are TRBV5-6 and TRBJ2-7; 11 bases agree with TRBD1. V shed 4 bases, J shed 4 bases, and the junction held 7 bases outside the gene matches. CDR1 SGHDT and CDR2 YYEEEE come from the germline V gene. The CDR3 length is 15 residues. CDR3 residues: CASSPGQGDSYEQYF. CDR3 nucleotide sequence: TGTGCCAGCAGCCCGGGACAGGGGGATAGTTACGAGCAGTACTTC. Combining the CDR3 with reference TRBV5-6 and TRBJ2-7 gives the whole variable domain DAGVTQSPTHLIKTRGQQVTLRCSPKSGHDTVSWYQQALGQGPQFIFQYYEEEERQRGNFPDRFSGHQFPNYSSELNVNALLLGDSALYLCASSPGQGDSYEQYFGPGTRLTVT.

The chain joins TRBV5-1 to TRBJ1-6, with D possibly matching TRBD1 (5 bases). CDR1 is SGHRS and CDR2 is YFSETQ in the germline V gene. V was clipped by 0 bases and J by 6 bases, with 7 bases between them. CDR3 length: 14 amino acids. CDR3 residues: CASSLEGPNSPLHF. In DNA, the CDR3 is TGCGCCAGCAGCTTGGAGGGGCCTAATTCACCCCTCCACTTT.

This clone has a single count. The J gene is TRBJ1-1, the V gene TRBV5-1; the D is unclear. This CDR3 is 14 amino acids long. The germline gives CDR1 SGHRS, CDR2 YFSETQ. V was cut by 2 bases and J by 6 bases, with 14 bases left in between. The CDR3 nucleotides read TGCGCCAGCAGCTTTTCAATAGGCAGCGCTGAAGCTTTCTTT. It codes for CASSFSIGSAEAFF.

This clone was seen only once. This chain joins TRBV2 and TRBJ1-2; D is unclear. Trimming pared 0 bases from V and 4 bases from J, leaving 12 bases between. The length of the CDR3 is 15 residues. Looked up from germline, CDR1 is SNHLY and CDR2 is FYNNEI. The CDR3 spells CASSEAAVGFYGYTF. DNA of the CDR3: TGTGCCAGCAGTGAAGCAGCTGTGGGGTTCTATGGCTACACCTTC.

V and J are TRBV2 and TRBJ2-7; TRBD2 agrees at 8 bases. Losses at the gene ends were 6 bases for V and 4 bases for J; bases not matched to a gene: 5. The CDR3 loop spans 13 amino acids. Germline CDR1 and CDR2: SNHLY and FYNNEI. The CDR3 sequence: CASRGTSPYEQYF. The CDR3 DNA is TGTGCCAGCAGGGGGACTAGTCCATACGAGCAGTACTTC.

The chain recombines TRBV28 with TRBJ1-2, with D unresolved. The CDR3 has 14 residues. Germline V lookup: CDR1 MDHEN, CDR2 SYDVKM. V was trimmed by 6 bases and J by 1 base, leaving 12 bases between them. The CDR3 loop reads CASSGALLNYGYTF. In DNA, the CDR3 is TGTGCCAGCAGCGGAGCCTTACTTAACTATGGCTACACCTTC.

V and J are TRBV6-4 and TRBJ2-3; D tentatively reads TRBD1 or TRBD2 (5 bases each). Germline V gene data show CDR1 as MRHNA and CDR2 as SNTAGT. The CDR3 length is 16 residues. V was cut by 0 bases and J by 0 bases, with 10 bases left in between. The CDR3 is CASSDSTGGSTDTQYF. CDR3 in DNA: TGTGCCAGCAGTGACTCGACTGGGGGTAGCACAGATACGCAGTATTTT.

The chain links TRBV7-9 to TRBJ2-1; TRBD2 matches at 7 bases. The junction had 10 bases not matched to a gene; V was cut back by 5 bases and J by 0 bases. This CDR3 is built from 17 residues. Germline CDR1 and CDR2: SEHNR and FQNEAQ (reference sequence). The CDR3 bases are TGTGCCAGCAGCCTCCCGAAAGCGGGAACCTCCTACAATGAGCAGTTCTTC. This gives the protein CASSLPKAGTSYNEQFF.

V is TRBV30 and J is TRBJ1-2; 7 bases fit TRBD1. V shed 3 bases and J 2 bases; nucleotides not matched to a gene: 9. The V gene's germline CDR1 is GTSNPN and CDR2 SVGIG (reference sequence). The CDR3 loop spans 15 amino acids. In nucleotides, the CDR3 is TGTGCCTGGAGCGCGATCAGGGGGGCCAACTATGGCTACACCTTC. Its protein product is CAWSAIRGANYGYTF.

The chain couples TRBV11-2 to TRBJ2-3; no clear D. The CDR3 runs 12 residues. V lost 2 bases and J lost 5, with 5 bases in between. Germline V CDR1 and CDR2: SGHAT, FQNNGV. The CDR3 DNA follows: TGTGCCAGCAGCTTATTGTTAGATACGCAGTATTTT. It translates to CASSLLLDTQYF.

J is TRBJ1-3 and V is TRBV11-2; D gene uncertain. Per germline, CDR1 SGHAT and CDR2 FQNNGV. The CDR3 has 14 amino acids. V lost 5 bases, J lost 0 bases, and 8 bases lay in between. CDR3 DNA sequence: TGTGCCAGCAGCCTACAGAGCTCTGGAAACACCATATATTTT. It translates to CASSLQSSGNTIYF.

V is TRBV18 and J is TRBJ1-5, with TRBD1 as a possible D gene (5 bases). The CDR3 is 15 amino acids. Germline V gives CDR1 KGHSH, CDR2 LQKENI. The V gene lost 4 bases and the J gene lost 4 bases, with 14 bases spanning the gap. CDR3 sequence reads: CASSLGGLGNQPQHF. The CDR3 DNA reads as TGTGCCAGCTCACTCGGGGGACTTGGGAATCAGCCCCAGCATTTT.

This clone was observed once. The chain employs TRBV28 and TRBJ2-1; D gene ambiguous. Germline values: CDR1 MDHEN, CDR2 SYDVKM. V lost 5 bases and J 6 bases, leaving 8 bases between the germline ends. The CDR3 runs to 12 residues. CDR3 sequence: CASSARANEQFF. The CDR3 nucleotides are TGTGCCAGCAGTGCTCGAGCCAATGAGCAGTTCTTC.

V is TRBV24-1 and J is TRBJ2-5; 8 bases are shared with TRBD2. This CDR3 is 13 amino acids long. The V segment lost 8 bases and the J segment 3 bases; nucleotides outside the gene matches: 4. The germline V gene has CDR1 KGHDR and CDR2 SFDVKD. This CDR3 reads CATKSSGEETQYF. The CDR3 DNA follows: TGTGCCACCAAAAGTAGCGGGGAAGAGACCCAGTACTTC.

The chain uses TRBV4-3 and TRBJ1-2; D not certain. Between the trimmed V and J ends, which lost 0 bases and 2 bases, there was a span of 16 bases. Germline assignment: CDR1 LGHNA and CDR2 YSLEER. The CDR3 spans 17 residues. The CDR3 DNA reads TGCGCCAGCAGCCAAGACTACCTGACGGGAACAAACTATGGCTACACCTTC. Residues: CASSQDYLTGTNYGYTF.